These 19 T cell receptor beta chains were sequenced from one sample in a study of T cells in Graves' hyperthyroidism and ophthalmopathy. TCR beta CDR3 regions were amplified from RNA transcripts. First-round RT-PCR with HTBI primers amplified the TCR CDR3 region. TCRdb itself ran the multiplex PCR reads through MiXCR, one entry per CDR3 protein. There are 490,000 or so distinct CDR3 sequences in the sample; 15% to 20% occur only once, and approximately 30% lies in the top ten. The sequenced sample was blood. Receptor source: a woman aged 30 to 39 with Graves' ophthalmopathy.

The chain combines TRBV5-1 with TRBJ2-1, with TRBD2 matching over 9 bases. V was clipped by 4 bases and J by 7 bases; unmatched bases: 9. The CDR3 loop spans 15 amino acids. From germline, CDR1 is SGHRS and CDR2 YFSETQ. CDR3: CASSGIAGEANEQFF. CDR3 nucleotide sequence: TGCGCCAGCAGCGGAATAGCGGGAGAAGCTAATGAGCAGTTCTTC.

To note about this clonotype: This clone may be a read error of a much larger clone one base away. The chain links TRBV20-1 to TRBJ2-7; 9 nucleotides match TRBD2. In germline, CDR1 is DFQATT, CDR2 SNEGSKA (reference sequence). Germline trimming cut 5 bases from V and 4 bases from J; bases unmatched to any gene: 6. The CDR3 covers 13 residues. The CDR3 DNA reads TGCAGTGCTCTTAGCGGGAGTGGGTACGAGCAGTACTTC. Translation: CSALSGSGYEQYF.

This clonotype was observed at least ten times. The rearrangement uses TRBV5-1 and TRBJ2-1, with unresolved D. This CDR3 has 13 amino acids. Germline CDR1 is SGHRS and CDR2 is YFSETQ. The V end was cut by 0 bases, the J end by 5 bases, with 6 bases between. The CDR3 nucleotides read TGCGCCAGCAGCTTGGGGATCGACAATGAGCAGTTCTTC. It specifies CASSLGIDNEQFF.

J is TRBJ2-6 and V is TRBV7-2; 8 positions match TRBD2. The CDR3 runs 19 residues. Trimming cost V 6 bases and J 0 bases; bases outside gene matches: 13. Germline CDR1 reads SGHTA; CDR2 reads FQGNSA. CDR3 in amino acids: CASSYPGGNFSSGANVLTF. CDR3 DNA sequence: TGTGCCAGCAGTTACCCGGGGGGGAACTTTAGCTCTGGGGCCAACGTCCTGACTTTC.

This clonotype has just a few counts. This sequence joins TRBV7-3 and TRBJ2-3; TRBD2 matches at 11 bases. The CDR3 runs to 16 residues. J was trimmed by 8 bases and V by 0 bases; bases with no gene match: 7. Germline-derived CDR1 and CDR2 are SGHTA and FQGTGA. This chain's CDR3 is CASSLTGTSGISTQYF. The CDR3 coding sequence is TGTGCCAGCAGCTTAACGGGGACTAGCGGAATAAGTACGCAGTATTTT.

The J gene is TRBJ2-2, the V gene TRBV5-1; TRBD1 matches at 9 bases. The CDR3 sequence is 15 residues long. Germline loops: CDR1 SGHRS, CDR2 YFSETQ. The V and J ends lost 5 bases and 3 bases, in that order; junction bases with no gene match: 5. The DNA for the CDR3 is TGCGCCAGCAGGCGACGGACAGGGGACACCGGGGAGCTGTTTTTT. It is translated as CASRRRTGDTGELFF. The variable domain in full, completed from reference TRBV5-1 and TRBJ2-2, reads KAGVTQTPRYLIKTRGQQVTLSCSPISGHRSVSWYQQTPGQGLQFLFEYFSETQRNKGNFPGRFSGRQFSNSRSEMNVSTLELGDSALYLCASRRRTGDTGELFFGEGSRLTVL.

The chain carries TRBV20-1 and TRBJ1-2; D gene ambiguous. From germline, CDR1 is DFQATT and CDR2 SNEGSKA (reference sequence). CDR3 length: 13 amino acids. Between the trimmed V and J ends, which lost 3 bases and 3 bases, there was a span of 11 bases. The CDR3 sequence is CSASPGGDYGYTF. For the CDR3, the DNA is TGCAGTGCTAGTCCAGGCGGGGACTATGGCTACACCTTC.

This clonotype was detected only a few times. The J gene is TRBJ2-7, the V gene TRBV29-1; TRBD2 matches 8 bases. The germline V gene has CDR1 SQVTM and CDR2 ANQGSEA. The ends lost 0 bases at V and 2 bases at J; junction bases unmatched: 6. This CDR3 is 15 amino acids long. The CDR3 DNA reads TGCAGCGTTGAAGAAGAAGCGGGAGCGCCCTACGAGCAGTACTTC. Protein sequence: CSVEEEAGAPYEQYF.

This clonotype came up many times. V usage is TRBV7-8 and J usage is TRBJ2-2; tentatively, D is TRBD2 (6 bases). CDR3 length: 16 residues. Trimming shortened V by 0 bases and J by 7 bases, and 15 bases separated the two germline ends. Germline values: CDR1 SGHVS, CDR2 FQNEAQ. This CDR3 is CASSLAGRGAGGELFF. CDR3 nucleotides: TGTGCCAGCAGCTTAGCGGGGCGGGGAGCCGGCGGGGAGCTGTTTTTT. Using reference TRBV7-8 and TRBJ2-2 for the parts outside the CDR3, the full variable domain is GAGVSQSPRYKVAKRGQDVALRCDPISGHVSLFWYQQALGQGPEFLTYFQNEAQLDKSGLPSDRFFAERPEGSVSTLKIQRTQQEDSAVYLCASSLAGRGAGGELFFGEGSRLTVL.

In this sample, this clonotype turned up many times. J is TRBJ2-7 and V is TRBV13; TRBD2 might be the D (5 bases). V lost 5 bases, J lost 8 bases, and 22 bases lay in between. Germline V CDR1 and CDR2: PRHDT, FYEKMQ (reference sequence). The CDR3 is 15 residues long. The CDR3 region has the DNA TGTGCCAGCAGCCCCTATTTCCCTCGACTCGGGAAGCAGTACTTC. Translation: CASSPYFPRLGKQYF.

This clonotype was observed a handful of times. The V and J genes are TRBV7-2 and TRBJ2-6; a possible D gene is TRBD2 (6 bases). Germline lookup yields CDR1 SGHTA and CDR2 FQGNSA. The V end lost 4 bases, the J end lost 1 base, and 14 bases lay between the germline ends. The CDR3 length is 17 residues. CDR3 DNA sequence: TGTGCCAGCAGCTGGGGACTCCGGGGGTCTGGGGCCAACGTCCTGACTTTC. Translated, it gives CASSWGLRGSGANVLTF.

There are a few counts of this clonotype. V is TRBV6-1 and J is TRBJ2-2, with 13 bases aligning to TRBD2. The germline CDR1 and CDR2 sequences are MNHNS and SASEGT. The junction had 13 bases not matched to a gene; V was cut back by 5 bases and J by 7 bases. The CDR3 runs to 18 residues. In nucleotides, the CDR3 is TGTGCCAGCAGTTCCCCGGGACTAGCGGGGAGGGGGAGCGGGGAGCTGTTTTTT. It translates to CASSSPGLAGRGSGELFF.

This clonotype was counted ten times or more. The CDR3 bases are TGTGCCAGCAGCCTAGGGGCAAACCCTGTGAATGAGCAGTTCTTC. Residues: CASSLGANPVNEQFF. The rearrangement joins TRBV7-2 to TRBJ2-1; TRBD1 might be the D (5 bases). CDR3 length: 15 amino acids. The V gene's germline CDR1 is SGHTA and CDR2 FQGNSA. The ends were cut back, 5 bases at V and 7 bases at J, with 18 bases in the middle.

The sample holds a few counts of this clonotype. This may stem from a read error, because a much larger clone lies one nucleotide away. CDR3 in DNA: TGTGCCATCAGTGAGTCCGGGAGCGGGTTGGAGACCTGCGAGCAGTACTTC. Amino acids: CAISESGSGLETCEQYF. The rearrangement links TRBV10-3 to TRBJ2-7; TRBD2 might be the D (6 bases). This CDR3 contains 17 residues. Trimming shortened V by 0 bases and J by 6 bases, and 21 bases separated the two germline ends. Germline V gene sequence: CDR1 ENHRY, CDR2 SYGVKD.

This clonotype was found many times. The chain uses TRBV9 and TRBJ2-5; weak D call: TRBD1 (6 bases). The CDR3 covers 15 residues. The ends were cut back, 4 bases at V and 1 base at J, with 14 bases in the middle. Germline-derived CDR1 and CDR2 are SGDLS and YYNGEE. CDR3 in amino acids: CASSPHSQGQETQYF. In DNA, the CDR3 is TGTGCCAGCAGCCCCCACTCACAGGGCCAAGAGACCCAGTACTTC.

This chain links TRBV9 with TRBJ2-7, with 7 positions matching TRBD1. V dropped 2 bases and J dropped 1; count of bases not matched to a gene: 6. The CDR3 has 15 residues. The V gene's germline CDR1 is SGDLS and CDR2 YYNGEE. CDR3 sequence: CASSVSGDSSYEQYF. Written as DNA, the CDR3 is TGTGCCAGCAGCGTCTCTGGGGACAGTTCCTACGAGCAGTACTTC.

This clonotype has a handful of counts. The chain links TRBV11-3 to TRBJ2-3; possible D gene TRBD1, 5 bases. The CDR3 spans 14 residues. V gave up 1 base and J gave up 4 bases, with 9 bases separating them. Germline loops: CDR1 SGHNT, CDR2 YENEEA. The CDR3 DNA reads as TGTGCCAGCAGCTTAGGACAGATTCCAGATACGCAGTATTTT. The encoded protein is CASSLGQIPDTQYF.

This clonotype was observed many times. The chain recombines TRBV28 with TRBJ2-5, with TRBD2 identical over 9 bases. This CDR3 is 15 amino acids long. Per the germline V gene, CDR1 is MDHEN and CDR2 is SYDVKM. The V and J ends lost 4 bases and 4 bases, in that order; junction bases with no gene match: 7. The CDR3 loop reads CASSSLLAGRETQYF. The DNA for the CDR3 is TGTGCCAGCAGTTCTTTACTAGCGGGTAGAGAGACCCAGTACTTC.

The chain joins TRBV6-7 to TRBJ2-5; 7 bases are shared with TRBD2. TRBV6-7 carries the ORF label, with uncertain function. The junction had 7 bases not matched to a gene; V was cut back by 0 bases and J by 3 bases. The CDR3 sequence is 16 residues long. The CDR3 loop reads CASSYSNWAGEETQYF. CDR3 coding DNA: TGTGCCAGCAGTTACTCTAATTGGGCGGGAGAAGAGACCCAGTACTTC.